The rows below give T cell receptor beta chains drawn from one sample of a study of CD8 T cells in ankylosing spondylitis. TCRdb reprocessed the 5' RACE reads with MiXCR, giving one entry per CDR3 protein. The sample lists hundreds of thousands of distinct CDR3 sequences, roughly 25% occurring once. The source material was blood, either unsorted or a sorted T cell fraction (not recorded which). These TCRs come from a male donor with ankylosing spondylitis. Each CDR3 is given with its conserved first and last residue.

>TRBJ1-2|TRBV7-9
CASSPRTGFGYTF
>TRBJ2-7|TRBV7-2
CASSSERLGISYEQYF
>TRBJ2-5|TRBV5-1
CASSLNSRETQYF
>TRBJ1-5|TRBV29-1
CSVSDLGSNQPQHF
>TRBJ2-5|TRBV5-1
CASSLAALRETQYF
>TRBJ2-6|TRBV27
CASSSRQGANVLTF
>TRBJ2-1|TRBV24-1
CATSDTQKGGRHEQFF
>TRBJ2-7|TRBV3-1
CASSQDFRTVQFYEQYF
>TRBJ2-1|TRBV15
CATSVNYGRGGQFF
>TRBJ2-5|TRBV12-3/TRBV12-4
CASSPGLAGPETQYF
>TRBJ1-5|TRBV18
CASSPPGQINSNQPQHF